The sequence of this TCR beta chain was determined in a study of shared clonotypes between healthy human individuals. At the level of the study: Used for every donor were three CD4 naive, three CD4 memory, two CD8 naive and one CD8 memory plate. Study-wide findings and caveats: Naive subsets tended to show greater estimated richness than memory subsets. Across a handful of donors, naive CD4 shared about 5%, naive CD8 around 3.8%, memory CD4 2% to 2.5%, memory CD8 0.4% to 0.5%. Although depth was large, rarefaction showed that sequencing of the sorted subsets was incomplete.

Naive CD8 populations comprised CD45RO-negative cells positively selected for CCR7, excluding terminally differentiated effector memory CD45RA+ cells. As regards this clone: The antigen is unknown. The same CDR3 arises from other DNA sequences in this sample as well.

Germline-derived CDR1 and CDR2 are MNHEY and SMNVEV (reference sequence). CDR3 size: 15 residues. Trimming took 5 bases from V and 4 from J, leaving 15 bases between them. Generated by immunoSEQ multiplex PCR, the TCRdb table keeps only in-frame clones and is missing some. The sample carries roughly 2.1 million clones, about 92% recorded once. The chain joins TRBV27 to TRBJ2-1; D may be TRBD1 (7 bases). Sequencing was performed on naive CD8+ T cells from PBMCs. This clonotype was sampled from a man between 18 and 29 years old in good health. Some clones in this sample may be carry-over from other donors' samples. In DNA form, the CDR3 reads TGTGCCAGCAGTCCGGGGGCAGGGGGATACAATGAGCAGTTCTTC. Encoded protein: CASSPGAGGYNEQFF.